The 25 T cell receptor beta chains reported below all come from one sample, sequenced in a study. A single record per CDR3 protein comes from TCRdb applying MiXCR to the reads. The sample has about 7,100 distinct CDR3 sequences, roughly 32% seen once; the top ten hold roughly 23%. Sequenced input: blood. These receptors all come from a human donor.

The chain uses TRBV4-2 and TRBJ2-1; maybe TRBD2 (6 bases). Germline CDR1 is LGHNA and CDR2 is YNFKEQ. CDR3 length equals 18 residues. The V end lost 0 bases, the J end lost 2 bases, and 17 bases lay between the germline ends. The CDR3 coding sequence is TGTGCCAGCAGCCAAGACCCGGTAGCGGAGACCCCCTACAATGAGCAGTTCTTC. Translated, it gives CASSQDPVAETPYNEQFF.

This clonotype was seen at least ten times. The gene calls are TRBV20-1 and TRBJ2-2; D is undetermined. The CDR3 extends over 14 amino acids. V was pared by 3 bases and J by 5 bases, with 13 bases between. The germline gives CDR1 DFQATT, CDR2 SNEGSKA (reference sequence). The CDR3, as DNA: TGCAGTGCTAGGAGTGAAGGCGTAACCGGGGAGCTGTTTTTT. This gives the protein CSARSEGVTGELFF.

As to this clonotype: A clone one base away is much larger, so this may be a read error. This chain uses TRBV14 with TRBJ1-6; a possible D gene is TRBD1 (5 bases). The germline CDR1 and CDR2 sequences are SGHDN and FVKESK. V dropped 4 bases and J dropped 5 bases, with 18 bases sitting between them. The CDR3 contains 17 residues. DNA of the CDR3: TGTGCCAGCAGCCTGGGACTGTTCTATCGGGATAATTCACCCCTCCACTTT. This codes for CASSLGLFYRDNSPLHF.

This clonotype is a singleton in its sample. A much more abundant neighbour one base away suggests this may be a read error. CDR3 sequence reads: CASSQEFVPNYEQYF. CDR3 DNA sequence: TGTGCCAGCAGCCAAGAGTTCGTCCCGAACTACGAGCAGTACTTC. The chain carries TRBV4-2 and TRBJ2-7; the D is unclear. Trimming pared 0 bases from V and 3 bases from J, leaving 12 bases between. There are 15 residues in the CDR3. CDR1 and CDR2 from the germline V gene are LGHNA and YNFKEQ.

This sequence joins TRBV29-1 and TRBJ1-1; no reliable D call. The CDR3 spans 10 residues. CDR1 and CDR2 from the germline V gene are SQVTM and ANQGSEA. Trimming took off 4 bases at V and 6 bases at J, with 6 bases between the two ends. CDR3 amino acids: CSVGGSEAFF. The CDR3 region has the DNA TGCAGCGTTGGGGGATCTGAAGCTTTCTTT.

This clonotype is labeled as medium-sized. The gene calls are TRBV6-5 and TRBJ2-2, with TRBD1 as a possible D gene (6 bases). Trimming took 7 bases from V and 5 from J, leaving 11 bases between them. The CDR3 loop spans 13 amino acids. Germline V gives CDR1 MNHEY, CDR2 SVGAGI. In DNA form, the CDR3 reads TGTGCCAGCACTGCAGGGGAGACCGGGGAGCTGTTTTTT. Translating it yields CASTAGETGELFF.

By sample share, this clonotype is medium-sized. J is TRBJ1-5 and V is TRBV4-2; tentative D call: TRBD1 (5 bases). Germline V gene lookup returns CDR1 LGHNA and CDR2 YNFKEQ. The CDR3 consists of 15 residues. The V and J ends lost 0 bases and 0 bases respectively, with 6 bases between them. CDR3 residues: CASSQDTGSNQPQHF. The CDR3 DNA reads as TGTGCCAGCAGCCAAGATACAGGTAGCAATCAGCCCCAGCATTTT.

Relative to its sample, this clonotype is medium-sized. The chain has TRBV30 and TRBJ1-4; D might be TRBD1 (5 bases). This CDR3 is 14 amino acids long. V was shortened by 2 bases and J by 8 bases, with 15 bases between the two germline ends. Germline-derived CDR1 and CDR2 are GTSNPN and SVGIG (reference sequence). Here the CDR3 DNA reads TGTGCCTGGAGTAGGGGCCCAACCGACGAAAAACTGTTTTTT. Its protein product is CAWSRGPTDEKLFF.

By frequency in the sample, this clonotype is medium-sized. The J gene is TRBJ2-1, the V gene TRBV30, with 10 positions matching TRBD2. Unmatched junction bases numbered 7, after V lost 7 bases and J lost 10 bases. The CDR3 is 12 residues long. The germline V gene encodes CDR1 GTSNPN and CDR2 SVGIG (reference sequence). The CDR3 DNA sequence: TGTGCCTCCTACCTAGCGGGAGCGGAGCAGTTCTTC. This codes for CASYLAGAEQFF.

In this sample, this clonotype is medium-sized. V usage is TRBV29-1 and J usage is TRBJ2-3; D uncertain. CDR3 length: 12 residues. The V end was cut by 5 bases, the J end by 5 bases, with 11 bases between. Germline V gene sequence: CDR1 SQVTM, CDR2 ANQGSEA. For the CDR3, the DNA is TGCAGCGTTCGGGTCGTCCAAGATACGCAGTATTTT. Translated, it gives CSVRVVQDTQYF.

This clonotype came up many times. CDR3 amino acids: CSVEGGLAGLGTGELFF. CDR3 coding DNA: TGCAGCGTTGAAGGAGGCCTAGCGGGATTGGGCACCGGGGAGCTGTTTTTT. This rearrangement joins TRBV29-1 to TRBJ2-2, with 9 bases that match TRBD2. V shed 1 base and J 4 bases; nucleotides not matched to a gene: 10. Per the germline V gene, CDR1 is SQVTM and CDR2 is ANQGSEA. The CDR3 runs to 17 residues.

This clonotype was detected ten times or more. This sequence joins TRBV19 and TRBJ2-3, with D perhaps matching TRBD1 (6 bases). Per the germline V gene, CDR1 is LNHDA and CDR2 is SQIVND (reference sequence). This CDR3 comprises 14 residues. Trimming removed 2 bases at V and 4 bases at J, with 10 bases between. CDR3 sequence: CASSIYRDSDTQYF. CDR3 sequence (DNA): TGTGCCAGTAGTATATACAGGGATTCAGATACGCAGTATTTT.

Relative to its sample, this clonotype is large (0.1 to 1%). The rearrangement links TRBV29-1 to TRBJ1-5; TRBD1 matches at 11 bases. V trimming: 2 bases; J trimming: 7 bases; junction bases outside the gene matches: 7. The V gene's germline CDR1 is SQVTM and CDR2 ANQGSEA. This CDR3 region has 15 residues. Written as DNA, the CDR3 is TGCAGCGTTGAAACCGGGACAGGGGGGAGCCAGCCCCAGCATTTT. This gives the protein CSVETGTGGSQPQHF.

This clonotype is medium-sized by share. The rearrangement links TRBV29-1 to TRBJ1-1; the match to TRBD1 covers 10 bases. The CDR3 covers 13 residues. Looked up from germline, CDR1 is SQVTM and CDR2 is ANQGSEA. Germline trimming cut 5 bases from V and 1 base from J; bases unmatched to any gene: 1. This CDR3 is CSVRTGGNTEAFF. Here the CDR3 DNA reads TGCAGCGTTCGGACAGGGGGGAACACTGAAGCTTTCTTT. Using reference TRBV29-1 and TRBJ1-1 for the parts outside the CDR3, the full variable domain is SAVISQKPSRDICQRGTSLTIQCQVDSQVTMMFWYRQQPGQSLTLIATANQGSEATYESGFVIDKFPISRPNLTFSTLTVSNMSPEDSSIYLCSVRTGGNTEAFFGQGTRLTVV.

By share, this clonotype counts as medium-sized. V is TRBV30 and J is TRBJ1-5, with D perhaps TRBD1 (5 bases). Germline V gene lookup returns CDR1 GTSNPN and CDR2 SVGIG (reference sequence). Trimming pared 1 base from V and 3 bases from J, leaving 13 bases between. The CDR3 sequence is 15 residues long. DNA of the CDR3: TGTGCCTGGAGTGGAAAGGGACTGTACAATCAGCCCCAGCATTTT. It encodes CAWSGKGLYNQPQHF.

This chain links TRBV20-1 with TRBJ2-3; D not certain. The CDR3 is 14 amino acids. From germline, CDR1 is DFQATT and CDR2 SNEGSKA (reference sequence). Deletions cut 6 bases from V and 4 bases from J, with 17 bases between. The CDR3 DNA reads as TGCAGTGCCAGCTCACCCCGTATCGCAGATACGCAGTATTTT. Translating it yields CSASSPRIADTQYF.

The chain uses TRBV7-3 and TRBJ1-6; 7 nucleotides line up with TRBD1. The CDR3 has 14 residues. Trimming removed 6 bases from V and 10 bases from J; junction bases left unmatched: 9. In germline, CDR1 is SGHTA, CDR2 FQGTGA. The CDR3 loop reads CASSNRGPPSPLHF. CDR3 bases: TGTGCCAGCAGTAACAGGGGACCGCCATCACCCCTCCACTTT.

The rearrangement uses TRBV20-1 and TRBJ2-2; D ambiguous. CDR1 is DFQATT and CDR2 is SNEGSKA in the germline V gene (reference sequence). The ends were cut back, 3 bases at V and 1 base at J, with 3 bases in the middle. CDR3 length: 12 amino acids. The CDR3 reads CSARENTGELFF. CDR3 bases: TGCAGTGCTAGGGAGAACACCGGGGAGCTGTTTTTT.

The chain employs TRBV4-2 and TRBJ2-1, with D tentatively TRBD2 (5 bases). Looked up from germline, CDR1 is LGHNA and CDR2 is YNFKEQ. This CDR3 has 13 residues. V lost 3 bases and J lost 9, with 12 bases in between. The CDR3 reads CASSQWRYTEQFF. For the CDR3, the DNA is TGTGCCAGCAGCCAGTGGAGGTATACTGAGCAGTTCTTC.

By share, this clonotype counts as medium-sized. The chain employs TRBV18 and TRBJ1-1; the match to TRBD1 covers 8 bases. Trimming removed 2 bases from V and 2 bases from J; junction bases left unmatched: 7. The CDR3 spans 16 residues. CDR1 and CDR2 from the germline V gene are KGHSH and LQKENI. CDR3 in DNA: TGTGCCAGCTCACCATGGACAGGGATTGTTAACACTGAAGCTTTCTTT. Its protein is CASSPWTGIVNTEAFF.

This clonotype is labeled as medium-sized. V usage is TRBV29-1 and J usage is TRBJ2-1; maybe TRBD2 (6 bases). The germline V gene encodes CDR1 SQVTM and CDR2 ANQGSEA. Trimming cost V 7 bases and J 9 bases, with 10 bases left between them. The CDR3 extends over 10 amino acids. The CDR3 DNA sequence: TGCAGCGGGGGGGTCAGTGAGCAGTTCTTC. Amino acid sequence: CSGGVSEQFF.

The rearrangement joins TRBV30 to TRBJ2-1; tentatively, D is TRBD2 (6 bases). Germline loops: CDR1 GTSNPN, CDR2 SVGIG (reference sequence). CDR3 length: 15 amino acids. V was shortened by 4 bases and J by 0 bases, with 13 bases between the two germline ends. The CDR3 spells CAWMEGTYSYNEQFF. The DNA of the CDR3 is TGTGCCTGGATGGAGGGTACTTACTCCTACAATGAGCAGTTCTTC. The entire variable domain, with the rest obtained from reference TRBV30 and TRBJ2-1, is as follows: SQTIHQWPATLVQPVGSPLSLECTVEGTSNPNLYWYRQAAGRGLQLLFYSVGIGQISSEVPQNLSASRPQDRQFILSSKKLLLSDSGFYLCAWMEGTYSYNEQFFGPGTRLTVL.

Within the sample, this clonotype is medium-sized. V is TRBV4-2 and J is TRBJ2-1; 8 bases fit TRBD2. J was trimmed by 3 bases and V by 8 bases; bases with no gene match: 9. Germline V gives CDR1 LGHNA, CDR2 YNFKEQ. The CDR3 covers 15 residues. DNA of the CDR3: TGTGCCAGCCGCCTCGCGGGAGGTAACTACAATGAGCAGTTCTTC. Amino acid sequence: CASRLAGGNYNEQFF.

This clonotype appeared a few times. This chain links TRBV29-1 with TRBJ1-1; D is possibly TRBD1 (5 bases). This CDR3 has 13 amino acids. Per germline, CDR1 SQVTM and CDR2 ANQGSEA. Trimming removed 0 bases at V and 4 bases at J, with 9 bases between. The CDR3 DNA reads as TGCAGCGTTGAAGATGGGGGTGCCACTGAAGCTTTCTTT. Translated, it gives CSVEDGGATEAFF.

This clonotype was recorded only once. The rearrangement uses TRBV14 and TRBJ1-6, with D perhaps matching TRBD1 (5 bases). CDR3 size: 18 residues. Germline CDR1 reads SGHDN; CDR2 reads FVKESK. V shed 3 bases and J shed 5 bases, with 20 bases lying between them. The CDR3 nucleotides read TGTGCCAGCAGCCACCCGGGACTGGTCTATCGGGATAATTCACCCCTCCACTTT. Its translation is CASSHPGLVYRDNSPLHF.